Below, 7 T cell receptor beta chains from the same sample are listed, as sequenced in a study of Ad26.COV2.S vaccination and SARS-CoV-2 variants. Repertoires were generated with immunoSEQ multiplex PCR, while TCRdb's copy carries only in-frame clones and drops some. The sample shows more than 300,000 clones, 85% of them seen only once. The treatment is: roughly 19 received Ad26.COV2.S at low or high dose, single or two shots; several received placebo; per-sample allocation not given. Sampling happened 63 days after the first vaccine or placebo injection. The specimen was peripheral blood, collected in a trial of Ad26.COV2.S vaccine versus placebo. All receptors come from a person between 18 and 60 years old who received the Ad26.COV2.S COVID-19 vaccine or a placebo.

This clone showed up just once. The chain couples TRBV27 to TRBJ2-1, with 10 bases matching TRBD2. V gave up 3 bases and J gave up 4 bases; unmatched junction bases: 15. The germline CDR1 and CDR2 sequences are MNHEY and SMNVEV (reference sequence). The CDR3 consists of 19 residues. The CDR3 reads CASSFRLAGAPGYYNEQFF. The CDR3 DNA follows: TGTGCCAGCAGTTTCCGGCTAGCGGGGGCCCCCGGATATTACAATGAGCAGTTCTTC.

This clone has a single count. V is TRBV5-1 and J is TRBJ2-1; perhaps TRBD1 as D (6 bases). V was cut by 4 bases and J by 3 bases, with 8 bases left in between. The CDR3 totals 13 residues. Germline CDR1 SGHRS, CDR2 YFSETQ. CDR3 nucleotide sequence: TGCGCCAGCAGCGCGGACAGCTACAATGAGCAGTTCTTC. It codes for CASSADSYNEQFF.

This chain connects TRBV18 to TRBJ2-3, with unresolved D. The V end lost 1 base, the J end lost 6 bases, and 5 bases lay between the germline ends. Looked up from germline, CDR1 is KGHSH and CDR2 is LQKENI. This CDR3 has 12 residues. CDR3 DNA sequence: TGTGCCAGCTCACCACAATCGGATACGCAGTATTTT. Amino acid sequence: CASSPQSDTQYF.

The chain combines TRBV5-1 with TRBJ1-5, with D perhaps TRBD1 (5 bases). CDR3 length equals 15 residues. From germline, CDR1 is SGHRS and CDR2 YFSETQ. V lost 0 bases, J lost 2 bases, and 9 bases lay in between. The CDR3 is CASSLEGIGNQPQHF. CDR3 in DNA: TGCGCCAGCAGCTTGGAGGGGATCGGCAATCAGCCCCAGCATTTT.

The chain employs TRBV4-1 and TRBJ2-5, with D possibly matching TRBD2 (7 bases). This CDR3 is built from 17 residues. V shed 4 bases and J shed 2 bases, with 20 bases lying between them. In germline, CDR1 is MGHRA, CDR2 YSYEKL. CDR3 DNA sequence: TGCGCCAGCAGCCTTCTACTAAAGGGGGGGTCTCAAGAGACCCAGTACTTC. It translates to CASSLLLKGGSQETQYF.

The CDR3: CASSDSPAGGRDTQYF. As DNA, the CDR3 is TGTGCCAGCAGTGACTCGCCAGCGGGGGGGCGCGATACGCAGTATTTT. The chain links TRBV6-4 to TRBJ2-3, with 10 bases matching TRBD2. The CDR3 is made up of 16 amino acids. Germline values: CDR1 MRHNA, CDR2 SNTAGT. Unmatched junction bases numbered 6, after V lost 0 bases and J lost 6 bases.

DNA for the CDR3: TGTGCCAGCAGTCAGAGACAGGGCGTAGATACGCAGTATTTT. Amino acid sequence: CASSQRQGVDTQYF. The chain recombines TRBV3-1 (or the pseudogene TRBV3-2) with TRBJ2-3, with 7 nucleotides matching TRBD1. J lost 5 bases, V lost 6 bases, and 8 bases had no gene match. CDR1 is LGHDT and CDR2 is YNNKEL in the germline V gene (reference sequence). CDR3 size: 14 residues.